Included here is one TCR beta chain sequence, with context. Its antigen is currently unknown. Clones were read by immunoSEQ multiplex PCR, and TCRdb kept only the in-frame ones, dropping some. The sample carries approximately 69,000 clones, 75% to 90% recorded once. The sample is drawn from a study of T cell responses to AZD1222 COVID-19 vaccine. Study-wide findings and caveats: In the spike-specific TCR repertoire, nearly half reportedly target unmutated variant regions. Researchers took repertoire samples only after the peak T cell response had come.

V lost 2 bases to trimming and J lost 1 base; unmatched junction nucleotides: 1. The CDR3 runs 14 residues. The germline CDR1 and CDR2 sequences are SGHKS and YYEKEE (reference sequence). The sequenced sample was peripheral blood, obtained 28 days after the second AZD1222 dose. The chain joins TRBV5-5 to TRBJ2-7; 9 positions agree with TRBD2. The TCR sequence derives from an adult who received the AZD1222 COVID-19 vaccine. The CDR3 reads CASSFTSGSYEQYF. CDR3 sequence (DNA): TGTGCCAGCAGCTTTACTAGCGGGTCCTACGAGCAGTACTTC.